This T cell receptor (beta chain) comes out of a study of long-term antiretroviral therapy in people with HIV. General study findings and limits: Across all time points, the repertoire was dominated by clones that expanded before ART. Post-ART samples showed increased diversity that remained below transplant donor control levels. Among HIV repertoires, CDR3 length ranges were narrower than those of controls.

The CDR3 contains 15 residues. CDR1 SGDLS and CDR2 YYNGEE come from the germline V gene. V shed 7 bases and J 3 bases; nucleotides not matched to a gene: 8. Survey-level immunoSEQ v3.0 assays were run. The method was immunoSEQ multiplex PCR; TCRdb's version includes in-frame clones alone and lacks a portion of them. Of about 20,000 clones listed, roughly 92% are singletons. All participants with HIV were treated in the United States. Turning to this clone: Its specificity is unknown.

This rearrangement joins TRBV9 to TRBJ1-3; 9 bases fit TRBD1. The receptor was derived from a woman aged 50 to 65 with HIV. This material consisted of unsorted PBMCs, taken 4.4 years after starting antiretroviral therapy. The CDR3 DNA sequence: TGTGCCAGCTCCTCACAGGGGGCTTATGGAAACACCATATATTTT. Translated: CASSSQGAYGNTIYF.